This T cell receptor (beta chain) was obtained from a study of T cell responses to AZD1222 COVID-19 vaccine. Using immunoSEQ multiplex PCR, the repertoire was profiled, and TCRdb retains in-frame clones only, with some absent. The top ten clones hold roughly 4.2% of a sample with about 120,000 clones, around 92% of them seen once. Broader study findings: The donors showed a predominance of white British ancestry and of females, with possible underestimation of clonal diversity. Only after the peak T cell response were repertoires sampled. Only 5 to 7 individuals given AZD1222 were seropositive at baseline.

A remark on this clone: What it binds is not known.

Germline-derived CDR1 and CDR2 are SGHRS and YFSETQ. V was cut by 0 bases and J by 8 bases, with 11 bases left in between. The CDR3 length is 13 residues. The receptor's source is an adult in good health. The sample consisted of peripheral blood, taken on day 0 of AZD1222 vaccination. This chain links TRBV5-1 with TRBJ1-2; D is undetermined. The CDR3 DNA sequence: TGCGCCAGCAGCTTGGGCGGGGAAGTGGGCTACACCTTC. Its protein product is CASSLGGEVGYTF.